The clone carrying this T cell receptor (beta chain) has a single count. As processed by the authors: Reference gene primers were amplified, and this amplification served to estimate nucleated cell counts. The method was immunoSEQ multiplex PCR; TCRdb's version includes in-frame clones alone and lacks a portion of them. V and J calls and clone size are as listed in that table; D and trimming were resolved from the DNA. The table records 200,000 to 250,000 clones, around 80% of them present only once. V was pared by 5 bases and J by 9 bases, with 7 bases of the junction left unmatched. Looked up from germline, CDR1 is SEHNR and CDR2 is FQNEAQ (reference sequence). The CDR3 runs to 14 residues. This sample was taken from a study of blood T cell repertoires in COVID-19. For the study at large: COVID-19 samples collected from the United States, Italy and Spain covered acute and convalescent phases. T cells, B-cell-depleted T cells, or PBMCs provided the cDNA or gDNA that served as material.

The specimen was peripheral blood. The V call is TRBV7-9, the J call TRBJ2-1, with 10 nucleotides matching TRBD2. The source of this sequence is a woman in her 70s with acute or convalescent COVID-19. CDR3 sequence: CASSNPSGSSEQFF. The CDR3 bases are TGTGCCAGCAGCAACCCTAGCGGGAGCAGTGAGCAGTTCTTC.